The 28 T cell receptor beta chains presented below share a single source sample, sequenced in a study of blood T cell repertoires in COVID-19. Generated by immunoSEQ multiplex PCR, the TCRdb table keeps only in-frame clones and is missing some. The sample shows tens of thousands of clones, less than 90% of them seen only once. The specimen sequenced was peripheral blood. The source of these receptors is a human donor in a cohort sampled during active COVID-19.

The chain couples TRBV5-8 to TRBJ2-7; the match to TRBD1 covers 8 bases. CDR1 and CDR2 from the germline V gene are SGHTS and YDEGEE. The CDR3 totals 15 residues. The J segment lost 5 bases and the V segment lost 4 bases, leaving 11 bases of the junction unmatched. The CDR3 loop reads CASSLSDRGRNEQYF. CDR3 nucleotides: TGTGCCAGCAGCCTCTCCGACAGGGGACGGAACGAGCAGTACTTC.

This chain joins TRBV27 and TRBJ2-7, with TRBD1 as a possible D gene (5 bases). The germline CDR1 and CDR2 sequences are MNHEY and SMNVEV (reference sequence). Trimming cost V 6 bases and J 2 bases, with 11 bases left between them. The CDR3 loop spans 13 amino acids. The CDR3 loop is CASRPRATYEQYF. The DNA of the CDR3 is TGTGCCAGCAGGCCCAGGGCGACCTACGAGCAGTACTTC.

This clone was seen just once. V usage is TRBV28 and J usage is TRBJ2-7; possible D gene TRBD1, 5 bases. Trimming removed 8 bases from V and 1 base from J, with 9 bases in between. Germline CDR1 and CDR2: MDHEN and SYDVKM. The CDR3 totals 12 residues. CDR3 protein: CASGAWSYEQYF. CDR3 sequence (DNA): TGTGCCAGCGGGGCCTGGTCCTACGAGCAGTACTTC.

V is TRBV24-1 and J is TRBJ1-5; the D gene is possibly TRBD1 (6 bases). Germline CDR1 KGHDR, CDR2 SFDVKD. This CDR3 is built from 16 residues. The germline V and J ends were trimmed by 5 bases and 4 bases, with 17 bases remaining between them. The CDR3 reads CATSATEGGWNQPQHF. In DNA, the CDR3 is TGTGCCACCAGTGCCACGGAGGGGGGGTGGAATCAGCCCCAGCATTTT.

V is TRBV30 and J is TRBJ1-6; weak D call: TRBD1 (5 bases). Germline-derived CDR1 and CDR2 are GTSNPN and SVGIG (reference sequence). Trimming cost V 8 bases and J 5 bases, with 13 bases left between them. The CDR3 has 13 residues. The CDR3 is CAGGTGNNSPLHF. CDR3 bases: TGTGCCGGGGGGACGGGGAATAATTCACCCCTCCACTTT.

The chain employs TRBV29-1 and TRBJ2-3; 7 bases are a match to TRBD2. J was trimmed by 0 bases and V by 7 bases; bases with no gene match: 22. The CDR3 length is 19 residues. Germline assignment: CDR1 SQVTM and CDR2 ANQGSEA. As DNA, the CDR3 is TGCAGCGGCCGGCGCCCACGGGGGGTAACGGTCTCTAGCACAGATACGCAGTATTTT. Its translation: CSGRRPRGVTVSSTDTQYF.

V and J are TRBV7-8 and TRBJ1-1; D may be TRBD1 (5 bases). The CDR3 sequence is 13 residues long. CDR1 is SGHVS and CDR2 is FQNEAQ in the germline V gene. The V gene lost 5 bases and the J gene lost 7 bases, with 14 bases spanning the gap. In DNA form, the CDR3 reads TGTGCCAGCAGCACGGGAGACAGCTATGAAGCTTTCTTT. Its protein product is CASSTGDSYEAFF.

This sequence joins TRBV4-1 and TRBJ1-2; no clear D. V was pared by 2 bases and J by 3 bases, with 7 bases between. The CDR3 totals 13 residues. The germline V gene has CDR1 MGHRA and CDR2 YSYEKL. In nucleotides, the CDR3 is TGCGCCAGCAGCCAAACCGGGGACTATGGCTACACCTTC. Translated, it gives CASSQTGDYGYTF.

This clone was found a few times. The rearrangement joins TRBV11-2 to TRBJ1-2, with 7 bases lining up with TRBD1. Germline-derived CDR1 and CDR2 are SGHAT and FQNNGV. There are 14 residues in the CDR3. Trimming cost V 0 bases and J 4 bases; bases outside gene matches: 2. Here the CDR3 DNA reads TGTGCCAGCAGCTTAGATTACAGGGGCTATGGCTACACCTTC. Amino acids: CASSLDYRGYGYTF. Full variable domain (missing parts from reference TRBV11-2 and TRBJ1-2): EAGVAQSPRYKIIEKRQSVAFWCNPISGHATLYWYQQILGQGPKLLIQFQNNGVVDDSQLPKDRFSAERLKGVDSTLKIQPAKLEDSAVYLCASSLDYRGYGYTFGSGTRLTVV.

This chain uses TRBV27 with TRBJ2-7; 8 bases align to TRBD1. The CDR3 runs 15 residues. In germline, CDR1 is MNHEY, CDR2 SMNVEV (reference sequence). V lost 5 bases, J lost 3 bases, and 9 bases stayed unmatched. The DNA of the CDR3 is TGTGCCAGCAGTGAAACAGGGGGGCCCTTCTACGAGCAGTACTTC. Encoded protein: CASSETGGPFYEQYF.

The chain is built from TRBV5-1 and TRBJ1-2; 10 nucleotides align to TRBD1. The CDR3 is 16 residues long. The J segment lost 1 base and the V segment lost 4 bases, leaving 7 bases of the junction unmatched. Germline loops: CDR1 SGHRS, CDR2 YFSETQ. The CDR3 DNA follows: TGCGCCAGCAGCGGATTAGACAGGGGGCTTAACTATGGCTACACCTTC. It translates to CASSGLDRGLNYGYTF. The entire variable domain, with the rest obtained from reference TRBV5-1 and TRBJ1-2, is as follows: KAGVTQTPRYLIKTRGQQVTLSCSPISGHRSVSWYQQTPGQGLQFLFEYFSETQRNKGNFPGRFSGRQFSNSRSEMNVSTLELGDSALYLCASSGLDRGLNYGYTFGSGTRLTVV.

V is TRBV27 and J is TRBJ2-1, with TRBD1 matching 8 bases. In germline, CDR1 is MNHEY, CDR2 SMNVEV (reference sequence). V lost 4 bases, J lost 7 bases, and 3 bases stayed unmatched. CDR3 length equals 13 residues. The CDR3 is CASSYRGWNEQFF. In DNA form, the CDR3 reads TGTGCCAGCAGTTACAGGGGGTGGAATGAGCAGTTCTTC.

The chain is built from TRBV6-4 and TRBJ1-1; 7 bases match TRBD1. V was clipped by 6 bases and J by 4 bases; unmatched bases: 8. This CDR3 comprises 14 residues. Germline CDR1 is MRHNA and CDR2 is SNTAGT. The CDR3 DNA reads as TGTGCCAGCAGGACTGACAGGGCGGGCACTGAAGCTTTCTTT. This gives the protein CASRTDRAGTEAFF.

The chain combines TRBV4-3 with TRBJ1-2; tentative D call: TRBD1 (5 bases). The CDR3 length is 15 residues. Germline values: CDR1 LGHNA, CDR2 YSLEER. Between the trimmed V and J ends, which lost 0 bases and 7 bases, there was a span of 15 bases. CDR3 region: CASSQDGGTWGGYTF. The CDR3 nucleotides read TGCGCCAGCAGCCAAGATGGTGGGACTTGGGGTGGCTACACCTTC.

The chain joins TRBV29-1 to TRBJ1-2; 9 bases are shared with TRBD1. The germline CDR1 and CDR2 sequences are SQVTM and ANQGSEA. This CDR3 spans 12 amino acids. With V trimmed by 7 bases and J by 2 bases, 2 bases remained unmatched. The CDR3 nucleotides read TGCAGCGCCGGGACAGGGAACTATGGCTACACCTTC. It encodes CSAGTGNYGYTF.

The chain joins TRBV5-4 to TRBJ1-1; D is possibly TRBD1 (5 bases). The V and J ends lost 5 bases and 3 bases respectively, with 14 bases between them. The germline CDR1 and CDR2 sequences are SGHNT and YYREEE (reference sequence). The CDR3 totals 14 residues. The chain's CDR3 is CASSSAGGDTEAFF. The CDR3 coding sequence is TGTGCCAGCAGTTCCGCCGGGGGGGACACTGAAGCTTTCTTT.

The V gene is TRBV13, the J gene TRBJ1-5; D possibly corresponds to TRBD1 (6 bases). Per the germline V gene, CDR1 is PRHDT and CDR2 is FYEKMQ (reference sequence). V lost 5 bases, J lost 5 bases, and 10 bases lay in between. This CDR3 spans 13 amino acids. The CDR3 spells CASSQGYHQPQHF. CDR3 sequence (DNA): TGTGCCAGCAGCCAGGGGTATCATCAGCCCCAGCATTTT.

With respect to this clone: Within the sample, other DNA sequences also encode this same CDR3. The chain has TRBV6-2 or TRBV6-3 and TRBJ2-6, with D maybe TRBD1 (7 bases). This CDR3 region has 16 residues. CDR1 and CDR2 from the germline V gene are MNHEY and SVGEGT. V gave up 5 bases and J gave up 4 bases, with 15 bases separating them. In DNA, the CDR3 is TGTGCCAGCAGTCTAACAGGGGCGGGGGGGGCCAACGTCCTGACTTTC. As protein: CASSLTGAGGANVLTF.

V usage is TRBV4-1 and J usage is TRBJ2-3; 11 bases map to TRBD2. Trimming removed 1 base from V and 3 bases from J; junction bases left unmatched: 12. The CDR3 contains 19 residues. Looked up from germline, CDR1 is MGHRA and CDR2 is YSYEKL. CDR3 amino acids: CASSQGPVTSGGSTDTQYF. CDR3 coding DNA: TGCGCCAGCAGCCAAGGGCCAGTTACTAGCGGGGGTTCTACAGATACGCAGTATTTT.

V gene TRBV3-1 (or the pseudogene TRBV3-2) combines with J gene TRBJ1-1; unclear D gene. From germline, CDR1 is LGHDT and CDR2 YNNKEL (reference sequence). Trimming cost V 0 bases and J 1 base, with 15 bases left between them. The CDR3 length is 17 residues. CDR3 bases: TGTGCCAGCAGCCAAGATCAAGGTGGGCAGTCGAACACTGAAGCTTTCTTT. This sequence encodes CASSQDQGGQSNTEAFF.

The V call is TRBV4-1, the J call TRBJ2-3; no clear D. V was cut by 0 bases and J by 2 bases, with 9 bases left in between. The V gene's germline CDR1 is MGHRA and CDR2 YSYEKL. This CDR3 has 15 amino acids. The CDR3: CASSQEEQFTDTQYF. The CDR3 coding sequence is TGCGCCAGCAGCCAAGAGGAGCAGTTCACAGATACGCAGTATTTT.

This rearrangement joins TRBV7-2 to TRBJ2-7; 7 bases are shared with TRBD1. V lost 5 bases to trimming and J lost 2 bases; unmatched junction nucleotides: 9. Germline V gene sequence: CDR1 SGHTA, CDR2 FQGNSA. CDR3 size: 15 residues. CDR3 amino acids: CASSPPGQKTYEQYF. CDR3 DNA sequence: TGTGCCAGCAGCCCACCGGGACAGAAAACCTACGAGCAGTACTTC.

This clone was observed a few times. The chain links TRBV2 to TRBJ1-6; no clear D. Per the germline V gene, CDR1 is SNHLY and CDR2 is FYNNEI. The CDR3 covers 13 residues. The V end lost 8 bases, the J end lost 7 bases, and 12 bases lay between the germline ends. The CDR3 loop reads CASRGPPNSPLHF. CDR3 DNA sequence: TGTGCCAGCCGGGGTCCCCCAAATTCACCCCTCCACTTT.

A note on this clone: A read error may account for a junction end that differs from germline. The chain has TRBV7-2 and TRBJ2-7, with D tentatively TRBD2 (6 bases). Germline V gene data show CDR1 as SGHTA and CDR2 as FQGNSA. CDR3 size: 16 residues. The CDR3: CASSLGSGTSSRHRTF. CDR3 sequence (DNA): TGTGCCAGCAGCTTAGGTTCAGGGACTTCCTCCCGTCACCGCACATTC.

The chain recombines TRBV24-1 with TRBJ2-5; 7 nucleotides align to TRBD1. J gave up 5 bases and V 4 bases, and 6 bases lay outside the gene matches. CDR3 size: 14 residues. CDR1 is KGHDR and CDR2 is SFDVKD in the germline V gene. CDR3 residues: CATSEGDRAETQYF. In DNA form, the CDR3 reads TGTGCCACCAGTGAGGGGGACAGAGCGGAGACCCAGTACTTC.

This chain connects TRBV6-2 or TRBV6-3 to TRBJ2-2; TRBD1 aligns across 7 bases. The trim removed 5 bases at V and 5 bases at J, leaving 2 bases unmatched. CDR1 is MNHEY, CDR2 SVGEGT, per germline. CDR3 size: 13 residues. In DNA, the CDR3 is TGTGCCAGCAGTGACAGGGAGACCGGGGAGCTGTTTTTT. It encodes CASSDRETGELFF.

This rearrangement joins TRBV6-5 to TRBJ2-3; possibly TRBD2 for D (5 bases). The V gene lost 7 bases and the J gene lost 5 bases, with 19 bases spanning the gap. Germline CDR1 and CDR2: MNHEY and SVGAGI. The CDR3 is made up of 15 amino acids. The CDR3 region is CASTDPTSAGDTQYF. The CDR3 DNA is TGTGCCAGCACCGACCCGACGTCGGCGGGAGATACGCAGTATTTT.

A few counts support this clone. This rearrangement joins TRBV12-3 or TRBV12-4 to TRBJ2-4; 11 bases map to TRBD2. This CDR3 is 12 amino acids long. The V and J ends lost 5 bases and 15 bases, in that order; junction bases with no gene match: 6. This CDR3 reads CASSPGLAGWYF. In nucleotides, the CDR3 is TGTGCCAGCAGTCCCGGACTAGCGGGTTGGTACTTC.